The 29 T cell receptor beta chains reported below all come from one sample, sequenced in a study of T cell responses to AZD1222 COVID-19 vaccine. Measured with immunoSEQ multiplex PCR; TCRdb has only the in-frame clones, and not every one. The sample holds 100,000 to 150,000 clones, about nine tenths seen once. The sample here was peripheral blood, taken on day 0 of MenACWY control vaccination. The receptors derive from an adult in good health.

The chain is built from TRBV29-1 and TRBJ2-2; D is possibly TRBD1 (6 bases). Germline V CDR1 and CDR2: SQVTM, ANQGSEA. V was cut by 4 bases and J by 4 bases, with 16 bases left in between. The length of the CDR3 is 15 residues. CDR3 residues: CSVGWGPVTTGELFF. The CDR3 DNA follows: TGCAGCGTTGGATGGGGGCCCGTGACCACCGGGGAGCTGTTTTTT.

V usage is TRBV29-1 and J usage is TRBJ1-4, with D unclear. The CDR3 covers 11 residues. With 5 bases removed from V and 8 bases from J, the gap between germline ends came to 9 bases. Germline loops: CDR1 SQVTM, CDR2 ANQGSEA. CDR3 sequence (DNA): TGCAGCGTTTCGTTCGGGGAAAAACTGTTTTTT. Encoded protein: CSVSFGEKLFF. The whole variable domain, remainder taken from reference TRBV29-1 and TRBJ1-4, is SAVISQKPSRDICQRGTSLTIQCQVDSQVTMMFWYRQQPGQSLTLIATANQGSEATYESGFVIDKFPISRPNLTFSTLTVSNMSPEDSSIYLCSVSFGEKLFFGSGTQLSVL.

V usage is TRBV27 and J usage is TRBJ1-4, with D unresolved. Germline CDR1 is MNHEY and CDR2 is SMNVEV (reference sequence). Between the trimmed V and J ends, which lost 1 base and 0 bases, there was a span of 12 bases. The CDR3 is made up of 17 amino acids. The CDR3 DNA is TGTGCCAGCAGTTTATATGCTGAACGTGCAACTAATGAAAAACTGTTTTTT. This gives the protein CASSLYAERATNEKLFF.

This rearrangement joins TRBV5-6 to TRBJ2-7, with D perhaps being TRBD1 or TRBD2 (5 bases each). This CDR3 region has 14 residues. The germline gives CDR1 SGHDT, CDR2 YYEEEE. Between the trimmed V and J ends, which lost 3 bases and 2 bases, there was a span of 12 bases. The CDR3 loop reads CASSSGLGAYEQYV. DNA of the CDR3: TGTGCCAGCAGCTCCGGACTGGGGGCCTACGAGCAGTACGTC.

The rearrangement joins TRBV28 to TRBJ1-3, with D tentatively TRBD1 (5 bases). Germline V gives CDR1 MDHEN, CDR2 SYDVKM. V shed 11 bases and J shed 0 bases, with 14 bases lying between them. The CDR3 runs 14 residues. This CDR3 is CASRGGSSGNTIYF. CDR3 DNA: TGTGCCTCCCGCGGGGGGAGCTCTGGAAACACCATATATTTT. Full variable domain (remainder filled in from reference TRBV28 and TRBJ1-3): DVKVTQSSRYLVKRTGEKVFLECVQDMDHENMFWYRQDPGLGLRLIYFSYDVKMKEKGDIPEGYSVSREKKERFSLILESASTNQTSMYLCASRGGSSGNTIYFGEGSWLTVV.

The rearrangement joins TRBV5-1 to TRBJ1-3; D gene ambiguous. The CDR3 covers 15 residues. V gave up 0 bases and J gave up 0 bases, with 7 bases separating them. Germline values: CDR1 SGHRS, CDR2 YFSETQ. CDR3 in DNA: TGCGCCAGCAGCTTGGAAGGGAGCTCTGGAAACACCATATATTTT. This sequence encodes CASSLEGSSGNTIYF.

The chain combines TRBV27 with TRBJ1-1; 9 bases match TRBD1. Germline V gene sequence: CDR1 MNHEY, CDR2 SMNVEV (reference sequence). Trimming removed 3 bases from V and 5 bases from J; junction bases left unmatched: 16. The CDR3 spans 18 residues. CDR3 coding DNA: TGTGCCAGCAGTTTCTTTCTTAGACAGGGGGGGGAAAAAACTGAAGCTTTCTTT. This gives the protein CASSFFLRQGGEKTEAFF.

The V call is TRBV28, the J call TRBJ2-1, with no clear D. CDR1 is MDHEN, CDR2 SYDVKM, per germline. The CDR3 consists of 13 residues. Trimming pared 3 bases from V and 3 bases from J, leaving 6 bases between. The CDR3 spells CASSFRGYNEQFF. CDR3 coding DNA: TGTGCCAGCAGTTTCCGAGGCTACAATGAGCAGTTCTTC.

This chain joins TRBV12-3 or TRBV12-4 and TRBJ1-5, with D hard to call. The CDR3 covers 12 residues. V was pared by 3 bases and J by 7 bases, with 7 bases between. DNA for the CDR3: TGTGCCAGCAGTTTTCCCAGGCAGCCCCAGCATTTT. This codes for CASSFPRQPQHF.

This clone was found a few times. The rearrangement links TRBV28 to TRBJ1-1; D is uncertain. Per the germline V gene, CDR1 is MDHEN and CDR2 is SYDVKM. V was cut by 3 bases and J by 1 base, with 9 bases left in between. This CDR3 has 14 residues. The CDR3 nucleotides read TGTGCCAGCAGTTTGGGCCTAGAGAACACTGAAGCTTTCTTT. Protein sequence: CASSLGLENTEAFF. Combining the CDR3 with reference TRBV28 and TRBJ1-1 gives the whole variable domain DVKVTQSSRYLVKRTGEKVFLECVQDMDHENMFWYRQDPGLGLRLIYFSYDVKMKEKGDIPEGYSVSREKKERFSLILESASTNQTSMYLCASSLGLENTEAFFGQGTRLTVV.

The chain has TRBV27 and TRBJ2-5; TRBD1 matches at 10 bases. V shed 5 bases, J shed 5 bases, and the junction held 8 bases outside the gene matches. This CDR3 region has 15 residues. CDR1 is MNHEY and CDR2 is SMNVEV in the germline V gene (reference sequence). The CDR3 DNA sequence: TGTGCCAGCAGTGTGACAGGGGGCGGATGGGAGACCCAGTACTTC. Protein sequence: CASSVTGGGWETQYF.

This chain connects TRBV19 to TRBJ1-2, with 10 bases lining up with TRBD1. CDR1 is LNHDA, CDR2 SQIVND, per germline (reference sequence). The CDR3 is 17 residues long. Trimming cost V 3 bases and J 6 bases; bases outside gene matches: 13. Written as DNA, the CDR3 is TGTGCCAGTAGTATTGGTAGACTGGGACAGGGGACTGATGGCTACACCTTC. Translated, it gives CASSIGRLGQGTDGYTF.

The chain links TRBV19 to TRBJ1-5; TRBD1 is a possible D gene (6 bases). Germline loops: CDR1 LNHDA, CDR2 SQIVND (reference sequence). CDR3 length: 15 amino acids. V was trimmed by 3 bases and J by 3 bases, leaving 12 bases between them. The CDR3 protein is CASSIKGGNNQPQHF. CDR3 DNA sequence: TGTGCCAGTAGTATTAAAGGGGGAAACAATCAGCCCCAGCATTTT.

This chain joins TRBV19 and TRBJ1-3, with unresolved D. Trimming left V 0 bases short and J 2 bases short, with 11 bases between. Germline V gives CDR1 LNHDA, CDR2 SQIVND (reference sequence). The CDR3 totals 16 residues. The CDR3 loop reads CASSIDGLSPGNTIYF. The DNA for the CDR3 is TGTGCCAGTAGTATAGACGGCCTATCCCCTGGAAACACCATATATTTT.

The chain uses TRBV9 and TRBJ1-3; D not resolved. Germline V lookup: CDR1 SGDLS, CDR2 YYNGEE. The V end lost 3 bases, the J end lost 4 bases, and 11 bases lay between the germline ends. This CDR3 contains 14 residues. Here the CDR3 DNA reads TGTGCCAGCAGCGCGAACTTTGGGGGAAACACCATATATTTT. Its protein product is CASSANFGGNTIYF. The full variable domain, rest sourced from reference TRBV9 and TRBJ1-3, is DSGVTQTPKHLITATGQRVTLRCSPRSGDLSVYWYQQSLDQGLQFLIQYYNGEERAKGNILERFSAQQFPDLHSELNLSSLELGDSALYFCASSANFGGNTIYFGEGSWLTVV.

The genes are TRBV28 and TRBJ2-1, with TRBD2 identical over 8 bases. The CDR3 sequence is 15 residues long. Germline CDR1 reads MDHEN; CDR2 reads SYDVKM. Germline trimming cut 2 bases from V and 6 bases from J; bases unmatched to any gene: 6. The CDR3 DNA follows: TGTGCCAGCAGTTTAGGGGGACTAGGAGGCAATGAGCAGTTCTTC. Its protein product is CASSLGGLGGNEQFF.

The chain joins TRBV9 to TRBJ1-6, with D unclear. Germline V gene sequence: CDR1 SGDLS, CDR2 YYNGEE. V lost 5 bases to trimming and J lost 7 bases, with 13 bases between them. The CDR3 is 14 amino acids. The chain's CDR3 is CASSLGQRNSPLHF. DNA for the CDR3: TGTGCCAGCAGTCTCGGGCAACGGAATTCACCCCTCCACTTT.

For the CDR3, the DNA is TGCGCCAGCAGCACCCGGACGGGGGGAAACACTGAAGCTTTCTTT. This gives the protein CASSTRTGGNTEAFF. The chain carries TRBV5-1 and TRBJ1-1, with D possibly TRBD1 on 5 matching bases. CDR3 size: 15 residues. V gave up 4 bases and J gave up 2 bases, with 15 bases separating them. Germline CDR1 SGHRS, CDR2 YFSETQ.

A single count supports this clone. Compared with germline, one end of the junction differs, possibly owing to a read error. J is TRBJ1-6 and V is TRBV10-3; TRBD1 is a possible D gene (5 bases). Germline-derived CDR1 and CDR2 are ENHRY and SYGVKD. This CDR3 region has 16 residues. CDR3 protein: CAISESNGADNSPLHF. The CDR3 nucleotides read TGTGCCATCAGTGAGTCGAATGGGGCCGATAACTCACCCCTCCACTTT.

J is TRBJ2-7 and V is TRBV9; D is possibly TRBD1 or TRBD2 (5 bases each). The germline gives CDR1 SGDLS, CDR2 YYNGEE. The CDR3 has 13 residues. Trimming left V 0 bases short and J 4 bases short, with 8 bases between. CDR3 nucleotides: TGTGCCAGCAGCGTAGGCGAGGGGTACGAGCAGTACTTC. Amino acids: CASSVGEGYEQYF.

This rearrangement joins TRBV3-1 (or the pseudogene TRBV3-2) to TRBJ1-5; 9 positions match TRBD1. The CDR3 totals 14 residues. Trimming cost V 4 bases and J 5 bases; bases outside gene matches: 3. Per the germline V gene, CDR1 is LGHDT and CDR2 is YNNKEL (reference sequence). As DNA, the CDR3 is TGTGCCAGCAGCCTGGACAGGGGCGATCAGCCCCAGCATTTT. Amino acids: CASSLDRGDQPQHF.

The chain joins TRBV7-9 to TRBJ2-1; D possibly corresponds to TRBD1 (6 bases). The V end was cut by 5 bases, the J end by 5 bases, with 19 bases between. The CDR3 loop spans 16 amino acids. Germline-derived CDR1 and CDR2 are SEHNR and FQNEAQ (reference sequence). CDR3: CASSGRTAHQNNEQFF. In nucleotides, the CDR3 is TGTGCCAGCAGCGGAAGGACAGCACACCAGAACAATGAGCAGTTCTTC.

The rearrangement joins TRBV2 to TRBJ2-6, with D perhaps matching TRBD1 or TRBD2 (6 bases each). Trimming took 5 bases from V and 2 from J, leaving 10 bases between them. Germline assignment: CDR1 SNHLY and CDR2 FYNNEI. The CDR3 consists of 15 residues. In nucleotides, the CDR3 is TGTGCCAGCAGTCTGGAGGGGGCTGGGGCCAACGTCCTGACTTTC. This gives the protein CASSLEGAGANVLTF.

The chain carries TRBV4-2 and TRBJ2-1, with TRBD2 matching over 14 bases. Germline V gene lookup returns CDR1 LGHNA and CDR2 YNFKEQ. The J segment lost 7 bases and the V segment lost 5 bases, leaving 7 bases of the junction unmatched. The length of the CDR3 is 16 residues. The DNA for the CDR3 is TGTGCCAGCAGCGGACTAGCGGGAGGTATTGGTAATGAGCAGTTCTTC. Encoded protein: CASSGLAGGIGNEQFF.

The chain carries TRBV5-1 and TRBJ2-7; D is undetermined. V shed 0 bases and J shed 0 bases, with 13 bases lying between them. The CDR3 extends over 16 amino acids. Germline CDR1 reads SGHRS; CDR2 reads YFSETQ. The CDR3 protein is CASSLATADSSYEQYF. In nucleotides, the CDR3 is TGCGCCAGCAGCTTGGCCACGGCGGATAGCTCCTACGAGCAGTACTTC.

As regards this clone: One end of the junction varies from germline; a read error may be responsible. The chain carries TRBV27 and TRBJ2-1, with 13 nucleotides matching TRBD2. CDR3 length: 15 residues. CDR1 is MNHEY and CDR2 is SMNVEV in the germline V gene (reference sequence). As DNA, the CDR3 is TGTGCCACCAGTTCAAGGACTAGCGGGAGTCATGAGCAGTTCTTC. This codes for CATSSRTSGSHEQFF.

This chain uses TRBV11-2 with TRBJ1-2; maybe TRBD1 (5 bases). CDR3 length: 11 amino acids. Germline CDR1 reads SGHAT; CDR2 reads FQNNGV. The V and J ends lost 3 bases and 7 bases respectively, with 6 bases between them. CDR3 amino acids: CASSFGTGYTF. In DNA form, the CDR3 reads TGTGCCAGCAGCTTTGGGACTGGCTACACCTTC.

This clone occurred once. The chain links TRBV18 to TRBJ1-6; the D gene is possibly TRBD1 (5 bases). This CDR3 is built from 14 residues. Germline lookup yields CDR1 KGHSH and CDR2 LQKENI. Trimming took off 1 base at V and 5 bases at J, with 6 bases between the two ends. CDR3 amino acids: CASSPRGDNSPLHF. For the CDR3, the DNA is TGTGCCAGCTCACCACGAGGGGATAATTCACCCCTCCACTTT.

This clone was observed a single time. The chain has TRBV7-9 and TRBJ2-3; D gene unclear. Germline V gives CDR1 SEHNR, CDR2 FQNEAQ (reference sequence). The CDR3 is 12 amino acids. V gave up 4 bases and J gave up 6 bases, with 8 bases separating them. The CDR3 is CASSSLFDTQYF. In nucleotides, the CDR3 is TGTGCCAGCAGCTCCCTGTTCGATACGCAGTATTTT.